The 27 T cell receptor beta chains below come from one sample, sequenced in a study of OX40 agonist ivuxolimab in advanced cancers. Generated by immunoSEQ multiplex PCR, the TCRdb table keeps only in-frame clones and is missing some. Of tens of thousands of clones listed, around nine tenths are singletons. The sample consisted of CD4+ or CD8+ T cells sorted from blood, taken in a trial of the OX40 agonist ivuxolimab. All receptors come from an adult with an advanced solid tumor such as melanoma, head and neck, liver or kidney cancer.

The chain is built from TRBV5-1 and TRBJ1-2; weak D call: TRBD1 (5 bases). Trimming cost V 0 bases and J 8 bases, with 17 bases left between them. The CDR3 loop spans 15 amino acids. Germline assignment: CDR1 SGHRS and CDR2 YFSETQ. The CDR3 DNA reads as TGCGCCAGCAGCTTGGAACCGGGGACTACCCTCGGCTACACCTTC. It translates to CASSLEPGTTLGYTF.

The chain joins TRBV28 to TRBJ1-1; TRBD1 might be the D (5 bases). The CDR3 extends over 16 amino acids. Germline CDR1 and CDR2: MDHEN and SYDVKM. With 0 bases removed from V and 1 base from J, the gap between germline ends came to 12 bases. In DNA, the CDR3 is TGTGCCAGCAGTTTATGGTCAGGGTCGGCGAACACTGAAGCTTTCTTT. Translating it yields CASSLWSGSANTEAFF.

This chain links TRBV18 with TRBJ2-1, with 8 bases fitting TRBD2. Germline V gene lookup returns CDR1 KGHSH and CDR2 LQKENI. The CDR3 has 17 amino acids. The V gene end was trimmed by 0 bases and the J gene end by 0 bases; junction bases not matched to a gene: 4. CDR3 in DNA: TGTGCCAGCTCACCACCGGGCGGGGGGAGCTCCTACAATGAGCAGTTCTTC. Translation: CASSPPGGGSSYNEQFF.

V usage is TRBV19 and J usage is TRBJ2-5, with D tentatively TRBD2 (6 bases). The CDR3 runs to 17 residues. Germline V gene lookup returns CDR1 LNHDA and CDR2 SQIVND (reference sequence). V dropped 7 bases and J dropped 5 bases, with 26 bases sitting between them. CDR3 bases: TGTGCCAGTAAGGGACCGAGACTAGGAGGACTCGGGGAGACCCAGTACTTC. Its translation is CASKGPRLGGLGETQYF.

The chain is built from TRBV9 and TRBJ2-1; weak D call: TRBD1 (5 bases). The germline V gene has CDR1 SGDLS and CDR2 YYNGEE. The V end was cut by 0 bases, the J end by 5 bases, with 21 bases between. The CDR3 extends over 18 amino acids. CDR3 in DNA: TGTGCCAGCAGCGTAGCTATCCAGGGCCAAGCCCGAAACAATGAGCAGTTCTTC. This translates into CASSVAIQGQARNNEQFF.

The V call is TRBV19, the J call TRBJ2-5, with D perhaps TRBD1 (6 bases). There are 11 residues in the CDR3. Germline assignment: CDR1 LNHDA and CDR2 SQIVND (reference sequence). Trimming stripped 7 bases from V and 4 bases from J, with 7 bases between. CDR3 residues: CASTRGETQYF. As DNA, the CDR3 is TGTGCCAGTACCAGGGGAGAGACCCAGTACTTC.

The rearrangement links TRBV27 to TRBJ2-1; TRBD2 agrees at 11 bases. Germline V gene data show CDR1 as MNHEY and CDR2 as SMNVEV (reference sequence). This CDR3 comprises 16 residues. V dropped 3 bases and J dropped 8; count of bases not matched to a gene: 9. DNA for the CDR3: TGTGCCAGCAGTTTCCAGGGACTAGCGGCCACGGATGAGCAGTTCTTC. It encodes CASSFQGLAATDEQFF.

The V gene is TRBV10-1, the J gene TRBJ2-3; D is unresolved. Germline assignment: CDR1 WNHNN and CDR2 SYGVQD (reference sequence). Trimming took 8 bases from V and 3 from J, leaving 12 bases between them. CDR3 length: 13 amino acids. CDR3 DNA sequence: TGCGCCAGCCGACGTACCTTAACAGATACGCAGTATTTT. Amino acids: CASRRTLTDTQYF.

The CDR3: CASTYFPTGAPSSTDTQYF. In DNA form, the CDR3 reads TGCGCCAGCACATACTTTCCCACAGGGGCCCCATCTTCCACAGATACGCAGTATTTT. The gene calls are TRBV5-1 and TRBJ2-3, with 7 bases matching TRBD1. V gave up 6 bases and J gave up 2 bases; unmatched junction bases: 21. Looked up from germline, CDR1 is SGHRS and CDR2 is YFSETQ. The CDR3 extends over 19 amino acids.

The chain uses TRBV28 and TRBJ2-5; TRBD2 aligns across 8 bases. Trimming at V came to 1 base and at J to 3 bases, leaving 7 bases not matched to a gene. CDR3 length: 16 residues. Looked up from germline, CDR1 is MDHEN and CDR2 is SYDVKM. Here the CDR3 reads CASSLFFGTRKETQYF. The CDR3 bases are TGTGCCAGCAGTTTATTCTTCGGGACTAGAAAAGAGACCCAGTACTTC. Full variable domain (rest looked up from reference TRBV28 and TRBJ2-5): DVKVTQSSRYLVKRTGEKVFLECVQDMDHENMFWYRQDPGLGLRLIYFSYDVKMKEKGDIPEGYSVSREKKERFSLILESASTNQTSMYLCASSLFFGTRKETQYFGPGTRLLVL.

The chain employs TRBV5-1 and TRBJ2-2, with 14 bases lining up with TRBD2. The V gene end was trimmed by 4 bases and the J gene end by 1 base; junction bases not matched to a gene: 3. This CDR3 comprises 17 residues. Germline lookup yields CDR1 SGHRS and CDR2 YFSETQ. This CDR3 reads CASSAGTSGGNTGELFF. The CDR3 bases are TGCGCCAGCAGCGCAGGGACTAGCGGGGGGAACACCGGGGAGCTGTTTTTT.

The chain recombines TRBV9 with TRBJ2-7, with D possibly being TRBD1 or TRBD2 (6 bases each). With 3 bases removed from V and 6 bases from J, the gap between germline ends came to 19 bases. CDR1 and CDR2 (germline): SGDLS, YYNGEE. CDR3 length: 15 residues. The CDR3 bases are TGTGCCAGCAGCGCTTTACAGGGAGGCAGCGCCGAGCAGTACTTC. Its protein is CASSALQGGSAEQYF.

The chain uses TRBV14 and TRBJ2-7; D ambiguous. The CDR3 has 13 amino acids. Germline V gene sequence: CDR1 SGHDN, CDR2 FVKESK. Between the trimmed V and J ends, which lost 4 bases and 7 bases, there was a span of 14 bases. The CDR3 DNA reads TGTGCCAGCAGCCCAAGCGCAGCTCGGGAGCAGTACTTC. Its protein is CASSPSAAREQYF.

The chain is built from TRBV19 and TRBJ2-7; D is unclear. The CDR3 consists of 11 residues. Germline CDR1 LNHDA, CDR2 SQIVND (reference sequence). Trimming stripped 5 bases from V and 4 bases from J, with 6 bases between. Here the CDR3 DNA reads TGTGCCAGTAGTGTGGGTTACGAGCAGTACTTC. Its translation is CASSVGYEQYF.

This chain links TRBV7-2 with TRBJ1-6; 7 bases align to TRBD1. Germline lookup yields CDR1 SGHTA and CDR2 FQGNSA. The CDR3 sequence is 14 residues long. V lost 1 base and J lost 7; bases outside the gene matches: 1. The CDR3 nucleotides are TGTGCCAGCAGCTTAGAACAGGGGAATTCACCCCTCCACTTT. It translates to CASSLEQGNSPLHF.

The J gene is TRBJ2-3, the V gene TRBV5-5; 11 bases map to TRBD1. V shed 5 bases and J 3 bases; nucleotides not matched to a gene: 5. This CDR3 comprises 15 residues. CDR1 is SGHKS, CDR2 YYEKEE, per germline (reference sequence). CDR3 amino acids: CASSRTGGATDTQYF. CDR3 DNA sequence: TGTGCCAGCAGTCGGACAGGGGGCGCGACAGATACGCAGTATTTT.

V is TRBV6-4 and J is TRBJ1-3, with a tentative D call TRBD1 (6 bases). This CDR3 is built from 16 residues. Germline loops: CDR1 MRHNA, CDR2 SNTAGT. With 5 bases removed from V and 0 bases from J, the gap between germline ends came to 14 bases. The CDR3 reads CASSWKGGGSGNTIYF. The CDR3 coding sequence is TGTGCCAGCAGTTGGAAAGGGGGGGGCTCTGGAAACACCATATATTTT.

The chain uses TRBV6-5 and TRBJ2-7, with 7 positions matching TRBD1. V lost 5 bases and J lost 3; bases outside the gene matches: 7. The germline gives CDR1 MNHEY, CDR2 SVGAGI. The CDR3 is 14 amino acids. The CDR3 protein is CASSRTGGGYEQYF. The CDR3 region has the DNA TGTGCCAGCAGTAGGACAGGTGGGGGCTACGAGCAGTACTTC.

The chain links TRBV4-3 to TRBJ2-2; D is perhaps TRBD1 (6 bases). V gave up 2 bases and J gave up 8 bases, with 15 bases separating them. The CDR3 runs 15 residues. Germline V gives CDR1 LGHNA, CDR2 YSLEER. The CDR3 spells CASSQYSQGGGELFF. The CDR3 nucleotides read TGCGCCAGCAGCCAATATTCACAGGGCGGTGGGGAGCTGTTTTTT.

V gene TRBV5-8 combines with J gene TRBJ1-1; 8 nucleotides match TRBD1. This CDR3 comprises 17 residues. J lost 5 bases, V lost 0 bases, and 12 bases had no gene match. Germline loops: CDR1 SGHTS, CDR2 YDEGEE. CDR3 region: CASSLGIRTGMRTEAFF. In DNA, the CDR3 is TGTGCCAGCAGCTTGGGGATACGGACAGGGATGCGTACTGAAGCTTTCTTT.

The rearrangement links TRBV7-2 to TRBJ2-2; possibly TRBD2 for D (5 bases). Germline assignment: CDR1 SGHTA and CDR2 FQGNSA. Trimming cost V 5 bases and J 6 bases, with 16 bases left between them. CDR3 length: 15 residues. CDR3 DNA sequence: TGTGCCAGCAGCCCCAGGACGGCCGGGGCCGGGGAGCTGTTTTTT. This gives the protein CASSPRTAGAGELFF.

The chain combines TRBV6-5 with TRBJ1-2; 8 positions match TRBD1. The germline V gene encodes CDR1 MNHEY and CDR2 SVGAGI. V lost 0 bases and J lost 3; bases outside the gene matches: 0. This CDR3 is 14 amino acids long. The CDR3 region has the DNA TGTGCCAGCAGTTACTCACAGGGGGACTATGGCTACACCTTC. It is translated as CASSYSQGDYGYTF.

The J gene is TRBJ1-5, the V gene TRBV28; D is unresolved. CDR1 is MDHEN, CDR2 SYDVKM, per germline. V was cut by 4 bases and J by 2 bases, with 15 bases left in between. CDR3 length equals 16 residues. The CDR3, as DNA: TGTGCCAGCAGTTCCCGATCGGGGAATGGCAATCAGCCCCAGCATTTT. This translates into CASSSRSGNGNQPQHF.

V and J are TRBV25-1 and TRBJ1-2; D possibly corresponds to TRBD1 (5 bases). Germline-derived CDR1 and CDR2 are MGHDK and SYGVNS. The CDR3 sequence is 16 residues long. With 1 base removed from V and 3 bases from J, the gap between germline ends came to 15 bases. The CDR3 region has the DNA TGTGCCAGCAGTGAATGGGGACGCACCGGGGACTATGGCTACACCTTC. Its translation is CASSEWGRTGDYGYTF.

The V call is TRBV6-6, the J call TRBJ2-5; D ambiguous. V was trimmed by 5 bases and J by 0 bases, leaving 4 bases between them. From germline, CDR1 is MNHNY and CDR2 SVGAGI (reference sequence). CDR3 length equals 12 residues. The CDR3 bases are TGTGCCAGCAGTCAGTACCAAGAGACCCAGTACTTC. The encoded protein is CASSQYQETQYF.

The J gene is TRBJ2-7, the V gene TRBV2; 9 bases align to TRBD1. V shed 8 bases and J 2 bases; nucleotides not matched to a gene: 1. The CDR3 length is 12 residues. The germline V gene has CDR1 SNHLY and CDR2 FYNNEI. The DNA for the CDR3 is TGTGCCAGCGGGACAGGGCCCTACGAGCAGTACTTC. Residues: CASGTGPYEQYF.

CDR3: CASSPLGGNQPQHF. The CDR3 bases are TGTGCCAGCAGCCCCCTTGGGGGAAATCAGCCCCAGCATTTT. The gene calls are TRBV28 and TRBJ1-5, with a possible D match to TRBD1 (5 bases). The CDR3 consists of 14 residues. The V end lost 6 bases, the J end lost 4 bases, and 13 bases lay between the germline ends. Per germline, CDR1 MDHEN and CDR2 SYDVKM.